This T cell receptor (beta chain) was recovered during a study of blood T cell repertoires in COVID-19. Original processing notes: Researchers report that nucleated cell counts were estimated from reference gene primer amplification. Clones were read by immunoSEQ multiplex PCR, and TCRdb kept only the in-frame ones, dropping some. For V, J and clone size, that table is used; D and trimming come from the DNA. The sample has tens of thousands of clones, approximately 90% seen once. The sequence came from a man aged 60 to 69 with acute or convalescent COVID-19. The specimen sequenced was peripheral blood.

The CDR3 coding sequence is TGTGCCAGCGGACACGTCAATTCACCCCTCCACTTT. Encoded protein: CASGHVNSPLHF. The chain combines TRBV6-5 with TRBJ1-6; TRBD1 is a possible D gene (5 bases). V lost 8 bases and J lost 7, with 9 bases in between. Germline assignment: CDR1 MNHEY and CDR2 SVGAGI. The CDR3 length is 12 residues.